The TCR beta chain described here comes from a study of post-analysis software for immune sequencing data. The study, taken as a whole, reports: Four to six TRBV segments, including TRBV5-6, TRBV5-1 and TRBV20-1, were more frequent in patients than controls.

In regard to this clonotype: Its antigen is unknown.

J gave up 6 bases and V 4 bases, and 3 bases lay outside the gene matches. The germline V gene has CDR1 DFQATT and CDR2 SNEGSKA (reference sequence). The CDR3 is 12 residues long. The TCR beta cDNA libraries carried unique molecular identifiers. TCRdb re-called the PCR reads through MiXCR, storing one row per CDR3 protein. Among 740,000 or so distinct CDR3 sequences, approximately 50% were seen once, and the ten largest hold over 4%. This chain joins TRBV20-1 and TRBJ1-2, with 9 bases fitting TRBD1. This receptor was obtained from a girl between 5 and 17 years old with multiple sclerosis. Sequencing was carried out using blood. The CDR3 is CSATRTGDGYTF. The CDR3 nucleotides are TGCAGTGCTACCCGGACAGGGGATGGCTACACCTTC.